What follows are 18 T cell receptor beta chains derived from one specimen sequenced in a study of blood T cell repertoires in COVID-19. Assay: immunoSEQ multiplex PCR; the TCRdb copy retains only in-frame clones and omits some. The sample records 330,000 or so clones, over 85% being singletons. Source material: peripheral blood. Every receptor here comes from a woman aged 55-69 years with COVID-19, enrolled during active disease.

This clone was detected once. The chain employs TRBV12-5 and TRBJ2-5; possible D gene TRBD2, 5 bases. V lost 6 bases and J 5 bases, leaving 13 bases between the germline ends. Germline V gene sequence: CDR1 LGHNT, CDR2 FRNRAP. This CDR3 has 13 residues. The CDR3 region is CASGSGARETQYF. CDR3 coding DNA: TGTGCTAGTGGCAGCGGTGCCAGGGAGACCCAGTACTTC.

The V gene is TRBV6-1, the J gene TRBJ2-1, with D perhaps TRBD2 (5 bases). Trimming pared 2 bases from V and 3 bases from J, leaving 17 bases between. CDR1 is MNHNS, CDR2 SASEGT, per germline. This CDR3 spans 17 amino acids. The CDR3 nucleotides read TGTGCCAGCAGTGAAACTATGAACAGAGGGCTCTACAATGAGCAGTTCTTC. Its translation: CASSETMNRGLYNEQFF.

This clone showed up just a few times. This chain joins TRBV29-1 and TRBJ1-1; 7 bases map to TRBD1. CDR1 and CDR2 from the germline V gene are SQVTM and ANQGSEA. This CDR3 is built from 12 residues. The V gene end was trimmed by 5 bases and the J gene end by 4 bases; junction bases not matched to a gene: 4. The CDR3 sequence: CSVWDSRTEAFF. The CDR3 bases are TGCAGCGTTTGGGACAGCCGCACTGAAGCTTTCTTT.

The chain combines TRBV4-1 with TRBJ2-5, with D tentatively TRBD1 (6 bases). Germline V CDR1 and CDR2: MGHRA, YSYEKL. Trimming cost V 4 bases and J 1 base, with 16 bases left between them. There are 16 residues in the CDR3. CDR3 protein: CASSLAPQGIQETQYF. The DNA of the CDR3 is TGCGCCAGCAGCCTGGCGCCGCAGGGGATCCAAGAGACCCAGTACTTC.

The genes are TRBV6-6 and TRBJ1-6, with 7 bases matching TRBD1. CDR1 is MNHNY and CDR2 is SVGAGI in the germline V gene (reference sequence). The CDR3 is 14 amino acids. V was pared by 6 bases and J by 7 bases, with 6 bases of the junction left unmatched. CDR3 sequence (DNA): TGTGCCAGCAGCAGGGACAGCCGAAATTCACCCCTCCACTTT. Encoded protein: CASSRDSRNSPLHF.

The V and J genes are TRBV7-3 and TRBJ2-2, with TRBD1 identical over 7 bases. This CDR3 has 16 residues. With 0 bases clipped from V and 4 bases from J, the junction kept 5 bases outside the gene matches. Germline V gene data show CDR1 as SGHTA and CDR2 as FQGTGA. This CDR3 is CASSLTWTGGTGELFF. DNA of the CDR3: TGTGCCAGCAGCTTAACCTGGACAGGAGGCACCGGGGAGCTGTTTTTT.

V usage is TRBV7-9 and J usage is TRBJ2-7; 9 bases line up with TRBD1. The germline CDR1 and CDR2 sequences are SEHNR and FQNEAQ (reference sequence). The CDR3 is 14 amino acids. Trimming removed 3 bases from V and 2 bases from J; junction bases left unmatched: 2. CDR3 amino acids: CASSFRDRAYEQYF. The CDR3 DNA reads as TGTGCCAGCAGCTTCCGGGACAGGGCCTACGAGCAGTACTTC.

The rearrangement uses TRBV13 and TRBJ2-3; 7 positions agree with TRBD1. The germline V gene has CDR1 PRHDT and CDR2 FYEKMQ (reference sequence). This CDR3 is built from 16 residues. V shed 5 bases and J 6 bases; nucleotides not matched to a gene: 14. CDR3 DNA: TGTGCCAGCAGCCTAAATATCGGGCACAGGGGTGATACGCAGTATTTT. It yields the protein CASSLNIGHRGDTQYF.

The CDR3 protein is CASSLVSGEQFF. The CDR3, as DNA: TGTGCCAGCAGCCTTGTGAGCGGGGAGCAGTTCTTC. The chain has TRBV7-8 and TRBJ2-1; D may be TRBD2 (6 bases). V was pared by 5 bases and J by 10 bases, with 12 bases between. The CDR3 covers 12 residues. Germline V gives CDR1 SGHVS, CDR2 FQNEAQ.

V gene TRBV24-1 combines with J gene TRBJ2-7, with 7 bases that match TRBD1. There are 15 residues in the CDR3. J gave up 4 bases and V 12 bases, and 17 bases lay outside the gene matches. CDR1 and CDR2 from the germline V gene are KGHDR and SFDVKD. Written as DNA, the CDR3 is TGTGCCCCGCCCCCCCCAGACAGGGAGAATTACGAGCAGTACTTC. Translating it yields CAPPPPDRENYEQYF.

The chain is built from TRBV25-1 and TRBJ1-5; tentative D call: TRBD1 (5 bases). CDR3 length: 14 amino acids. CDR1 and CDR2 from the germline V gene are MGHDK and SYGVNS. V gave up 2 bases and J gave up 6 bases, with 11 bases separating them. Here the CDR3 DNA reads TGTGCCAGCAGTGAAGGGGGGGGAGGTCAGCCCCAGCATTTT. It translates to CASSEGGGGQPQHF.

The V call is TRBV10-3, the J call TRBJ1-3; 7 positions agree with TRBD1. The length of the CDR3 is 15 residues. V was clipped by 7 bases and J by 4 bases; unmatched bases: 10. CDR1 ENHRY and CDR2 SYGVKD come from the germline V gene. The CDR3 sequence: CAITPGQPSGNTIYF. The CDR3 coding sequence is TGTGCCATCACCCCGGGACAGCCCAGCGGAAACACCATATATTTT.

J is TRBJ2-2 and V is TRBV5-5; TRBD1 is a possible D gene (6 bases). This CDR3 contains 15 residues. Trimming took off 2 bases at V and 1 base at J, with 9 bases between the two ends. CDR1 is SGHKS, CDR2 YYEKEE, per germline (reference sequence). The CDR3 nucleotides are TGTGCCAGCAGCTTCACAGGGCTGAACACCGGGGAGCTGTTTTTT. Its translation is CASSFTGLNTGELFF.

The V and J genes are TRBV9 and TRBJ1-2; D perhaps matches TRBD1 (6 bases). This CDR3 has 14 residues. CDR1 is SGDLS, CDR2 YYNGEE, per germline. V dropped 4 bases and J dropped 3 bases, with 13 bases sitting between them. DNA for the CDR3: TGTGCCAGCAGCCCCGAGGGACAACACTATGGCTACACCTTC. It is translated as CASSPEGQHYGYTF.

The chain carries TRBV28 and TRBJ1-1; a possible D gene is TRBD1 (5 bases). V lost 8 bases to trimming and J lost 5 bases, with 18 bases between them. Looked up from germline, CDR1 is MDHEN and CDR2 is SYDVKM. This CDR3 comprises 14 residues. Written as DNA, the CDR3 is TGTGCCAGCCAAACGCAGGGAGGTAAGACTGAAGCTTTCTTT. Translating gives CASQTQGGKTEAFF.

V usage is TRBV18 and J usage is TRBJ1-1; no clear D gene. Trimming stripped 6 bases from V and 7 bases from J, with 12 bases between. The CDR3 contains 12 residues. Germline-derived CDR1 and CDR2 are KGHSH and LQKENI. The CDR3 spells CASSSDKSEAFF. DNA for the CDR3: TGTGCCAGCTCTTCAGACAAGAGTGAAGCTTTCTTT.

This sequence joins TRBV5-1 and TRBJ1-5, with 7 bases that match TRBD1. The CDR3 loop spans 14 amino acids. The germline gives CDR1 SGHRS, CDR2 YFSETQ. The J segment lost 4 bases and the V segment lost 0 bases, leaving 1 base of the junction unmatched. CDR3 region: CASSLGGQNQPQHF. The CDR3 nucleotides are TGCGCCAGCAGCTTGGGGGGACAGAATCAGCCCCAGCATTTT.

V is TRBV7-2 and J is TRBJ2-1, with D perhaps matching TRBD1 (5 bases). This CDR3 is 15 amino acids long. Germline loops: CDR1 SGHTA, CDR2 FQGNSA. Trimming cost V 1 base and J 3 bases, with 10 bases left between them. The chain's CDR3 is CASSLGGALYNEQFF. The CDR3 region has the DNA TGTGCCAGCAGCTTAGGTGGGGCCCTCTACAATGAGCAGTTCTTC. Complete variable domain (other parts from reference TRBV7-2 and TRBJ2-1): GAGVSQSPSNKVTEKGKDVELRCDPISGHTALYWYRQSLGQGLEFLIYFQGNSAPDKSGLPSDRFSAERTGGSVSTLTIQRTQQEDSAVYLCASSLGGALYNEQFFGPGTRLTVL.